The sequence of this T cell receptor (beta chain) was determined in a study of blood T cell repertoires in COVID-19. Whole-study context: There were acute and convalescent COVID-19 samples, and they came from the United States, Italy and Spain. Sample material is recorded as cDNA or gDNA derived from T cells, B-cell-depleted T cells, or PBMCs.

The V end lost 5 bases, the J end lost 0 bases, and 12 bases lay between the germline ends. CDR3 length: 15 residues. Germline CDR1 and CDR2: LNHDA and SQIVND (reference sequence). Per the study methods: Amplification with reference gene primers provided the estimates of nucleated cell counts. Here immunoSEQ multiplex PCR was the method, and the copy in TCRdb shows in-frame clones only, minus some. The DNA gave D and trimming, while V, J and clone size come from that table. The repertoire has 250,000 to 300,000 clones, about nine tenths of them found once; the top ten carry over 2%. The receptor was derived from a woman between 50 and 59 years old who had recovered from COVID-19. The J gene is TRBJ2-3, the V gene TRBV19, with D perhaps matching TRBD1 (6 bases). The sequenced material came from peripheral blood. The DNA for the CDR3 is TGTGCCAGTAGTTTACAGGGACCTAGCACAGATACGCAGTATTTT. Translation gives CASSLQGPSTDTQYF.